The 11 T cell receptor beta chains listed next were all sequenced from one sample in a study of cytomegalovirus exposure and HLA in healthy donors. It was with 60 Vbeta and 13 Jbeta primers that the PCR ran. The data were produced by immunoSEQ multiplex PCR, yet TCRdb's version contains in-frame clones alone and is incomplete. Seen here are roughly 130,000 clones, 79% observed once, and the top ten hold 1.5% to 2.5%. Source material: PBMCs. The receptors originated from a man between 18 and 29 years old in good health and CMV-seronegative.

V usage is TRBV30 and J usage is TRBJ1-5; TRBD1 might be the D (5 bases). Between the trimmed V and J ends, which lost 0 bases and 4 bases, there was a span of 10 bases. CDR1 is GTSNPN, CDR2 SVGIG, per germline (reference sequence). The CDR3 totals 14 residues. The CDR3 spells CAWSVLGGNQPQHF. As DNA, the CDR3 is TGTGCCTGGAGTGTACTGGGGGGGAATCAGCCCCAGCATTTT.

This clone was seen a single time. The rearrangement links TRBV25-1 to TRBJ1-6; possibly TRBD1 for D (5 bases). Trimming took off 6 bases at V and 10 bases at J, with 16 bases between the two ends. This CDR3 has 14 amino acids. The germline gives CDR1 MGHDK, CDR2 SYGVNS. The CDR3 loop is CASRGQVQGSPLHF. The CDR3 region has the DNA TGTGCCAGCAGGGGGCAGGTCCAAGGATCACCCCTCCACTTT. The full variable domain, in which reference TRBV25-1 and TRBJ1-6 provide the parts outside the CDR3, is EADIYQTPRYLVIGTGKKITLECSQTMGHDKMYWYQQDPGMELHLIHYSYGVNSTEKGDLSSESTVSRIRTEHFPLTLESARPSHTSQYLCASRGQVQGSPLHFGNGTRLTVT.

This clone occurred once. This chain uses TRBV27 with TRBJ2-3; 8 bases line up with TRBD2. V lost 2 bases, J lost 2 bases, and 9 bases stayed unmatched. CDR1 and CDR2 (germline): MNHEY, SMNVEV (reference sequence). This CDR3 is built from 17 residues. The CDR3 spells CASSLRSSGLVTDTQYF. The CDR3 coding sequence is TGTGCCAGCAGTTTAAGATCGTCGGGACTAGTCACAGATACGCAGTATTTT.

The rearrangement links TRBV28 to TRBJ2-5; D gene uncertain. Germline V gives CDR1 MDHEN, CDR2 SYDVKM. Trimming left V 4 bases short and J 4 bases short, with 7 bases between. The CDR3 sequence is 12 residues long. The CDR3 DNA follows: TGTGCCAGCAGTTCCTCAGTAGAGACCCAGTACTTC. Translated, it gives CASSSSVETQYF.

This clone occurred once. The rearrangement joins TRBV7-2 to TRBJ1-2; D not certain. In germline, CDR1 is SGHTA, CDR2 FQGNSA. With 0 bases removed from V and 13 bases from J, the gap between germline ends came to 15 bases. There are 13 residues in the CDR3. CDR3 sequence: CASSLAGWAPITF. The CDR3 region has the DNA TGTGCCAGCAGCTTAGCAGGATGGGCCCCGATCACCTTC.

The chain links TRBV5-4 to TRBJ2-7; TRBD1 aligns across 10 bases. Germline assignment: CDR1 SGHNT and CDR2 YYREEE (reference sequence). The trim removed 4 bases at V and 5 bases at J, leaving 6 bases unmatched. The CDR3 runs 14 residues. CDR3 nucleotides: TGTGCCAGCAGCCCGCGGGACAGGGGACACGAGCAGTACTTC. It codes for CASSPRDRGHEQYF.

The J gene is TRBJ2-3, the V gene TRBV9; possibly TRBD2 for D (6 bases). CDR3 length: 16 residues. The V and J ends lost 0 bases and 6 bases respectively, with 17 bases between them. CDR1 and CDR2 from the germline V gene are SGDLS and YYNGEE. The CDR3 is CASSVEAGRTMDTQYF. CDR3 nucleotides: TGTGCCAGCAGCGTAGAGGCAGGGAGGACCATGGATACGCAGTATTTT. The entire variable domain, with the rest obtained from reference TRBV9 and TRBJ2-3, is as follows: DSGVTQTPKHLITATGQRVTLRCSPRSGDLSVYWYQQSLDQGLQFLIQYYNGEERAKGNILERFSAQQFPDLHSELNLSSLELGDSALYFCASSVEAGRTMDTQYFGPGTRLTVL.

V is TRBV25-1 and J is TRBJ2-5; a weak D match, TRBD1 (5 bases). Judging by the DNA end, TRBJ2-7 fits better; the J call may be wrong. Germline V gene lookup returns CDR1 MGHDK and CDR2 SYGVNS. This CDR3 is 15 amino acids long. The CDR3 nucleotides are TGTGCCAGCAGTGCCCGACAGCCCGTCTCGGACGAGCAGTACTTC. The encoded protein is CASSARQPVSDEQYF.

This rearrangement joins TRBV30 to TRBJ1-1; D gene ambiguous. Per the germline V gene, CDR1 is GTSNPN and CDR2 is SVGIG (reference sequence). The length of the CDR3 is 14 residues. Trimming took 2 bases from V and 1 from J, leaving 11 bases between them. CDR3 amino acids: CAWSHTPPNTEAFF. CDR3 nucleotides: TGTGCCTGGAGTCACACCCCACCGAACACTGAAGCTTTCTTT.

CDR3: CAWAKDRGIADTQYF. As DNA, the CDR3 is TGTGCCTGGGCCAAGGACAGGGGCATCGCAGATACGCAGTATTTT. The chain is built from TRBV30 and TRBJ2-3; 9 bases are a match to TRBD1. The germline V gene encodes CDR1 GTSNPN and CDR2 SVGIG (reference sequence). The CDR3 runs 15 residues. The V gene end was trimmed by 5 bases and the J gene end by 4 bases; junction bases not matched to a gene: 10.

The CDR3 nucleotides read TGTGCCAGCAGCCGAACTAGCGACCAATACGAGCAGTACTTC. As protein: CASSRTSDQYEQYF. The rearrangement uses TRBV7-2 and TRBJ2-7, with 7 bases matching TRBD2. The CDR3 is 14 residues long. Germline assignment: CDR1 SGHTA and CDR2 FQGNSA. Losses at the gene ends were 5 bases for V and 4 bases for J; bases not matched to a gene: 8.